The entry below gives a single T cell receptor beta chain sequence along with its context. Its antigen is not known. These data originate in a study of cytomegalovirus exposure and HLA in healthy donors. Points from the study as a whole: Being indistinguishable, some V segments were excluded, TRBV6-2 and TRBV6-3 among them. Presence/absence results assume similar sequencing depth per donor, which may not hold. The authors enumerated over 150 TCR beta chains as linked to cytomegalovirus. An observed cluster of highly shared sequence variants was recorded as a likely sequencing artifact.

PCR amplification relied on 60 Vbeta primers (plus 13 Jbeta primers). Sequencing was performed with immunoSEQ multiplex PCR; in TCRdb, only in-frame clones are kept and a portion is missing. The sample holds over 90,000 clones, approximately 75% seen once. CDR3 length: 17 residues. Germline lookup yields CDR1 SNHLY and CDR2 FYNNEI. The V and J ends lost 7 bases and 0 bases, in that order; junction bases with no gene match: 15. This TCR was sampled from an older woman in good health and CMV-seropositive. Sequencing was performed on PBMCs. V and J are TRBV2 and TRBJ2-7, with TRBD1 matching 7 bases. CDR3 residues: CASTSGGLGLSSYEQYF. The DNA of the CDR3 is TGTGCCAGCACGTCAGGGGGTCTAGGCTTAAGCTCCTACGAGCAGTACTTC.